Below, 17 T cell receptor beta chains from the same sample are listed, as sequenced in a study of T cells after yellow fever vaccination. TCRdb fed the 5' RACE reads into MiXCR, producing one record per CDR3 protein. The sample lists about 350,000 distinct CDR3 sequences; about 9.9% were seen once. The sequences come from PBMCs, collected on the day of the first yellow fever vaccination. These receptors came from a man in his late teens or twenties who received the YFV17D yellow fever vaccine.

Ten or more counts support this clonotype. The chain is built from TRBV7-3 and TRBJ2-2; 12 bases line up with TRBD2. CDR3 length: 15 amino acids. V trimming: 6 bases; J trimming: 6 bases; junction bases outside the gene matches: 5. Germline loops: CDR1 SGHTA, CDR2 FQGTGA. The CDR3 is CASSPLAGGAGELFF. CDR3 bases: TGTGCCAGCAGTCCCCTAGCGGGGGGGGCCGGGGAGCTGTTTTTT.

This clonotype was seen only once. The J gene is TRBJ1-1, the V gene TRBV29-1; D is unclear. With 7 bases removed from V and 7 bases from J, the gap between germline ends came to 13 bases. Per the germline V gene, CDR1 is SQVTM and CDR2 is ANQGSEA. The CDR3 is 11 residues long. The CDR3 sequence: CSARGDGEAFF. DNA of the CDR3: TGCAGCGCCCGCGGCGACGGTGAAGCTTTCTTT.

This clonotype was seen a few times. Here the CDR3 reads CASSQVVSPNYGYTF. In DNA form, the CDR3 reads TGCGCCAGCAGCCAAGTGGTGTCTCCTAACTATGGCTACACCTTC. The rearrangement uses TRBV4-3 and TRBJ1-2; D call uncertain. CDR3 size: 15 residues. Germline CDR1 LGHNA, CDR2 YSLEER. V shed 1 base and J shed 0 bases, with 9 bases lying between them.

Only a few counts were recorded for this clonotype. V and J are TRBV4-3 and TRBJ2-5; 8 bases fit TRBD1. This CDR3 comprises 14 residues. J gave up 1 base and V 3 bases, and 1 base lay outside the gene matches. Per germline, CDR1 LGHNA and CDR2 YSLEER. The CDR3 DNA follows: TGCGCCAGCAGCCACGGACAGGGCCAAGAGACCCAGTACTTC. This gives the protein CASSHGQGQETQYF.

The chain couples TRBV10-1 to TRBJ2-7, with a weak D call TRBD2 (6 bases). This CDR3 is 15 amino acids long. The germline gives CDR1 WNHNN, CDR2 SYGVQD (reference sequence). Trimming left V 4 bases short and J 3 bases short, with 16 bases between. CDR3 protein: CASSAGELASYEQYF. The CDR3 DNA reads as TGCGCCAGCAGTGCGGGAGAGCTAGCGAGCTACGAGCAGTACTTC.

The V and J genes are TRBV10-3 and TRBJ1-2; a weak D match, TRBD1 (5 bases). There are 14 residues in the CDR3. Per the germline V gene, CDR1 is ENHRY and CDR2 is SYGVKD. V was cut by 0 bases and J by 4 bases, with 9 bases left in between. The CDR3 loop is CAISESRGAYGYTF. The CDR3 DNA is TGTGCCATCAGTGAGTCGCGGGGCGCCTATGGCTACACCTTC.

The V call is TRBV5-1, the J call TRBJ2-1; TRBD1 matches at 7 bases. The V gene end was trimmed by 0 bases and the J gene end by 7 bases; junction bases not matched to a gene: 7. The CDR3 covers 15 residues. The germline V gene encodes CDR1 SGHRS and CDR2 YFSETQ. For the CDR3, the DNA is TGCGCCAGCAGCTTGGACCCGACAGGGCCGAATGAGCAGTTCTTC. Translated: CASSLDPTGPNEQFF.

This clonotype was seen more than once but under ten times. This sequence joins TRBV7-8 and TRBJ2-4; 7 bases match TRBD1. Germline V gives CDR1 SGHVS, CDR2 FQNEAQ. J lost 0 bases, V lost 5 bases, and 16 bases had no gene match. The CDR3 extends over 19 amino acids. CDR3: CASSPDSTGKGLAKNIQYF. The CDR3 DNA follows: TGTGCCAGCAGCCCGGACTCGACAGGGAAGGGGCTAGCCAAAAACATTCAGTACTTC.

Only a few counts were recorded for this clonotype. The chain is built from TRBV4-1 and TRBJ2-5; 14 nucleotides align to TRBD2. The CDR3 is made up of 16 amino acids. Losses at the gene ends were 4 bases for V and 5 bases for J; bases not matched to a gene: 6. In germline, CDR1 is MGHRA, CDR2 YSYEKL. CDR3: CASSPLGLAGAETQYF. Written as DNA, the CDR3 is TGCGCCAGCAGCCCCCTGGGACTAGCGGGGGCCGAGACCCAGTACTTC.

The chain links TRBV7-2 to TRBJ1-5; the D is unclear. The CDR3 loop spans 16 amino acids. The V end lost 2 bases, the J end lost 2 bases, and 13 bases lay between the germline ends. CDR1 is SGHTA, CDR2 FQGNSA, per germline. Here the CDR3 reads CASSLNPIVGNQPQHF. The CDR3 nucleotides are TGTGCCAGCAGCTTAAACCCTATTGTGGGCAATCAGCCCCAGCATTTT.

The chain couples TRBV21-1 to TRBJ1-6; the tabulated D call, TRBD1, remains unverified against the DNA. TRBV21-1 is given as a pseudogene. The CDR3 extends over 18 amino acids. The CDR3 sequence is CASSKWSRTVDYNSPLHF. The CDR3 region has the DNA TGTGCCAGCAGCAAATGGTCGAGGACAGTAGACTATAATTCACCCCTCCACTTT.

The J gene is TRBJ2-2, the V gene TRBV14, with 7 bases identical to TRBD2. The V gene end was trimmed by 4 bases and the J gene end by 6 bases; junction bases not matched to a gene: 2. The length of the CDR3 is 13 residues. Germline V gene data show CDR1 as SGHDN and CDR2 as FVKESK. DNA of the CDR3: TGTGCCAGCAGCCTAACTAGCGCCGGGGAGCTGTTTTTT. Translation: CASSLTSAGELFF.

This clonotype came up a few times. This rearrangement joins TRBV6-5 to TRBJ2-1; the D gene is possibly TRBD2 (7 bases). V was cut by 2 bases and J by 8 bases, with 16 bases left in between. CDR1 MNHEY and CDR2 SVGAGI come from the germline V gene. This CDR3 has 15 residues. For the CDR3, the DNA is TGTGCCAGCAGTTACGGGGGGGGCCGGTCGGATGAGCAGTTCTTC. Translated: CASSYGGGRSDEQFF.

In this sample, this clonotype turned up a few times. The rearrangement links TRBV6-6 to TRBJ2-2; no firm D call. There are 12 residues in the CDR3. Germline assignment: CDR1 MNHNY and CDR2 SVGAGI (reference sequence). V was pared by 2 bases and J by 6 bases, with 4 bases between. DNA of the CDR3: TGTGCCAGCAGTTACGTGGCCGGGGAGCTGTTTTTT. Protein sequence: CASSYVAGELFF.

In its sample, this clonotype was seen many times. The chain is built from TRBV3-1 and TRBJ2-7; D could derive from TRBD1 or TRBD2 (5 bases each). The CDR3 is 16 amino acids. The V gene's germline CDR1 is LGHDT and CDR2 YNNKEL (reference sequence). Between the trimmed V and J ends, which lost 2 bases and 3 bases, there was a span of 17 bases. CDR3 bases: TGTGCCAGCAGCCAACACGGGACGGTGGATGGCTACGAGCAGTACTTC. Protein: CASSQHGTVDGYEQYF.

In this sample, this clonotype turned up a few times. CDR3 amino acids: CASSAGTGNSPLHF. CDR3 sequence (DNA): TGCGCCAGCAGCGCCGGGACAGGGAATTCACCCCTCCACTTT. The chain uses TRBV5-1 and TRBJ1-6; 9 bases are a match to TRBD1. J was trimmed by 7 bases and V by 4 bases; bases with no gene match: 3. This CDR3 is built from 14 residues. The germline V gene has CDR1 SGHRS and CDR2 YFSETQ.

The CDR3 DNA reads as TGTGCCAGCAGCTGGGAGACAGGGGGGTACGAGACCCAGTACTTC. It codes for CASSWETGGYETQYF. The chain employs TRBV7-9 and TRBJ2-5, with 9 positions matching TRBD1. Germline V gives CDR1 SEHNR, CDR2 FQNEAQ (reference sequence). The J segment lost 5 bases and the V segment lost 4 bases, leaving 8 bases of the junction unmatched. This CDR3 spans 15 amino acids. The whole variable domain, remainder taken from reference TRBV7-9 and TRBJ2-5, is DTGVSQNPRHKITKRGQNVTFRCDPISEHNRLYWYRQTLGQGPEFLTYFQNEAQLEKSRLLSDRFSAERPKGSFSTLEIQRTEQGDSAMYLCASSWETGGYETQYFGPGTRLLVL.